The clone carrying this TCR beta chain occurred a few times. Its target is not known. The data were obtained in a study of T cell repertoires in cytomegalovirus infection. Study-wide context: Well-studied HLA-B-restricted epitopes and recently identified HLA-C-restricted epitopes of CMV were both used in the study. CMV infection and matching HLA type were both indicated by public TCR beta signatures.

Trimming pared 5 bases from V and 6 bases from J, leaving 17 bases between. The CDR3 totals 15 residues. Germline V gene sequence: CDR1 LNHDA, CDR2 SQIVND (reference sequence). TCRdb processed the reads anew with MiXCR; each CDR3 protein has one entry. The sample holds fewer than 1,000,000 distinct CDR3 sequences, less than 35% seen once. General study findings and limits: Identification of carriers of CMV plus the relevant HLA was performed using cumulative public TCR beta family frequency. CMV-specific TCR beta clonotypes restricted by HLA-C dominated the ex vivo response.

The chain combines TRBV19 with TRBJ1-5; tentative D call: TRBD1 (5 bases). Sequenced here: cultured CD8+ T cells from PBMCs, sampled from culture after CMV antigen stimulation. The receptor's source is a human donor in good health (CMV status not recorded). Some clones in this sample may be carry-over from other donors' samples. The CDR3 DNA follows: TGTGCCAGTAGTTTCGGGACCGTTGGGGGTCAGCCCCAGCATTTT. It yields the protein CASSFGTVGGQPQHF.